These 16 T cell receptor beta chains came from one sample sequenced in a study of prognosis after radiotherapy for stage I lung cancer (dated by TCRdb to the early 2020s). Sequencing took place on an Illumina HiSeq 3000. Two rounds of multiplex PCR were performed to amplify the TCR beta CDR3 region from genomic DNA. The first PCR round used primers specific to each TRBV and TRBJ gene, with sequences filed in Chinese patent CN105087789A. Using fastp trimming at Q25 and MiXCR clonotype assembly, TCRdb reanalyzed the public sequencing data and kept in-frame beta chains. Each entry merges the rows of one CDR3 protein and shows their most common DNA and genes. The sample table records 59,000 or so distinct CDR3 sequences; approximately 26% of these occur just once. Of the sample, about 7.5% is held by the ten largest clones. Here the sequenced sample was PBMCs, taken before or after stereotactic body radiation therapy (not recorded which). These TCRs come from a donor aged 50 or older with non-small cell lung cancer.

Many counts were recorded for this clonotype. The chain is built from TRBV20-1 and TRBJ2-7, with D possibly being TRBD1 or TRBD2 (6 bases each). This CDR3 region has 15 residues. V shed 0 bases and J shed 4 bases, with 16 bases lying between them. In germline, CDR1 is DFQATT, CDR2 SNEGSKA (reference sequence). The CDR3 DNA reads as TGCAGTGCTAGAGATAGGGGGGTTCAATTATACGAGCAGTACTTC. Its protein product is CSARDRGVQLYEQYF.

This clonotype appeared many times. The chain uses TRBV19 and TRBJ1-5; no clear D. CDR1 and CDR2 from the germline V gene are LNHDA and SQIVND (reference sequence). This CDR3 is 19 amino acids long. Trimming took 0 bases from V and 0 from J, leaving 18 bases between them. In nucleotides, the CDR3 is TGTGCCAGTAGTATAGATTATGAGACGGATAAGGTTAGCAATCAGCCCCAGCATTTT. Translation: CASSIDYETDKVSNQPQHF.

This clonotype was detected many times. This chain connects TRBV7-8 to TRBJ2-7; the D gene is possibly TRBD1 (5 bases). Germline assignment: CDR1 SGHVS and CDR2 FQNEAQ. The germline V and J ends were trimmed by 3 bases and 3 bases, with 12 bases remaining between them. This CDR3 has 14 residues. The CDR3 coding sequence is TGTGCCAGCAGCTTTCGACAGAATAACTACGAGCAGTACTTC. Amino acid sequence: CASSFRQNNYEQYF.

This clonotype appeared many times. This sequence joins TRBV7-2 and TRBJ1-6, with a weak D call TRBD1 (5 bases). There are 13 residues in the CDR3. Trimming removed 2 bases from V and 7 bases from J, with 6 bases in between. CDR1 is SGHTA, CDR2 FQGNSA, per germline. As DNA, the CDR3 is TGTGCCAGCAGCTTATCAGGGAATTCACCCCTCCACTTT. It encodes CASSLSGNSPLHF.

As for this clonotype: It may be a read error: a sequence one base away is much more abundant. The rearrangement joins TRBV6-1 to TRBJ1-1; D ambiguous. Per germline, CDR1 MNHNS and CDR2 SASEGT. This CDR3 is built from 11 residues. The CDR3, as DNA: TGTGCCAGCAGTGCGGTCCCGAGTGCTTTATTT. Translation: CASSAVPSALF.

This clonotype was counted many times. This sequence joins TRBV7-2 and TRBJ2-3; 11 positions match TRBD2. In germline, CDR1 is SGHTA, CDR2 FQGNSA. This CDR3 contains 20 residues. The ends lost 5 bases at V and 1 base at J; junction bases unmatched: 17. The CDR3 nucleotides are TGTGCCAGCAGCCCCGACCCACGCGCTAGCGGGGGGTGGGGCACAGATACGCAGTATTTT. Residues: CASSPDPRASGGWGTDTQYF.

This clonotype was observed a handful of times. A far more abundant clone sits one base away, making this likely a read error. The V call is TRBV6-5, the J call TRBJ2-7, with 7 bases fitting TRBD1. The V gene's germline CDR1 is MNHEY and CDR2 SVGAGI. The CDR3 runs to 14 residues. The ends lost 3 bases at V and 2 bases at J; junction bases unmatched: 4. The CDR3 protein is CASSYRTGAYEQYF. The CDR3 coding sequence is TGTGCCAGCAGTTATAGGACAGGAGCCTACGAGCAGTACTTC.

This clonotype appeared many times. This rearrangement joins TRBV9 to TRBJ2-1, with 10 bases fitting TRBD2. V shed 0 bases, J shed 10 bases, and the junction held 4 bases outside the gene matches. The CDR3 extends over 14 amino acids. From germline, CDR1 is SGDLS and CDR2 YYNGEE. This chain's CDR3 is CASSVEAGGREQFF. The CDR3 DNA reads TGTGCCAGCAGCGTAGAAGCGGGGGGGCGGGAGCAGTTCTTC. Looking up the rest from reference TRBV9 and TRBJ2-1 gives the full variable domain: DSGVTQTPKHLITATGQRVTLRCSPRSGDLSVYWYQQSLDQGLQFLIQYYNGEERAKGNILERFSAQQFPDLHSELNLSSLELGDSALYFCASSVEAGGREQFFGPGTRLTVL.

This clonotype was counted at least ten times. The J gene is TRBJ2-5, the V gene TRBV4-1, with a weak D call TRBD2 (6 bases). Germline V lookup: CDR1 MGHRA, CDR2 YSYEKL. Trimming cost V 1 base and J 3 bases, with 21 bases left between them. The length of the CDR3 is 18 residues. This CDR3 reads CASSQVLGGAGPEETQYF. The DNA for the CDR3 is TGCGCCAGCAGCCAAGTCCTCGGCGGGGCGGGCCCCGAAGAGACCCAGTACTTC.

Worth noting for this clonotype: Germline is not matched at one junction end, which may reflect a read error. The CDR3 sequence: CAGSEQGGTEAFF. CDR3 nucleotide sequence: TGTGCCGGCAGTGAACAAGGTGGCACTGAAGCTTTCTTT. V gene TRBV2 combines with J gene TRBJ1-1; no firm D call. Germline-derived CDR1 and CDR2 are SNHLY and FYNNEI. This CDR3 region has 13 residues.

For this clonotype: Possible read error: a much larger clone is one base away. This CDR3 reads CASSYSKGRGQETQYF. In nucleotides, the CDR3 is TGTGCCAGCAGTTACTCGAAAGGCCGGGGCCAAGAGACCCAGTACTTC. The chain joins TRBV6-5 to TRBJ2-5; tentative D call: TRBD2 (5 bases). The CDR3 has 16 residues. The V gene's germline CDR1 is MNHEY and CDR2 SVGAGI. The V end was cut by 0 bases, the J end by 1 base, with 12 bases between.

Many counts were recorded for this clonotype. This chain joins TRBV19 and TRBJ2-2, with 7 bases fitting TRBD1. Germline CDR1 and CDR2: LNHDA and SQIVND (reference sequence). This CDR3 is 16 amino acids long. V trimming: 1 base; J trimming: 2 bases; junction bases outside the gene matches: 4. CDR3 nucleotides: TGTGCCAGTAGTATAGGGACAGGAGTAAACACCGGGGAGCTGTTTTTT. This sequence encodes CASSIGTGVNTGELFF.

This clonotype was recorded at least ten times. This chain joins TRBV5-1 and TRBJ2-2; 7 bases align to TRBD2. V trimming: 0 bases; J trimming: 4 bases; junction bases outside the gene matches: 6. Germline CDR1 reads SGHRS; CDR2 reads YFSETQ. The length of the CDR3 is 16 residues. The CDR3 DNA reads TGCGCCAGCAGCTTGGGGTCTGGCGGGGGCACCGGGGAGCTGTTTTTT. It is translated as CASSLGSGGGTGELFF.

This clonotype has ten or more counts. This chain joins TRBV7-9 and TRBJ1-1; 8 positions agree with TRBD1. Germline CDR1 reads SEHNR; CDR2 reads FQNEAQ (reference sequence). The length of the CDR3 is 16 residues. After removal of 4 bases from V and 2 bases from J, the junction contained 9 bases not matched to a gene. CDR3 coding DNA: TGTGCCAGCAGCTCTCAGGGGGCCGTTGGAAACACTGAAGCTTTCTTT. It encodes CASSSQGAVGNTEAFF.

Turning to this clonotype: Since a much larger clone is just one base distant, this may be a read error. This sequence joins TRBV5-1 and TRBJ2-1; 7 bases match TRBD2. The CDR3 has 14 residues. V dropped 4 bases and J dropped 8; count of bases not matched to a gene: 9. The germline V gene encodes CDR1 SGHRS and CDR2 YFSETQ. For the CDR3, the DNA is TGCGCCAGCAGCCCGAAGACTAGCTCGGATGAGCAGTTCTTC. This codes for CASSPKTSSDEQFF.

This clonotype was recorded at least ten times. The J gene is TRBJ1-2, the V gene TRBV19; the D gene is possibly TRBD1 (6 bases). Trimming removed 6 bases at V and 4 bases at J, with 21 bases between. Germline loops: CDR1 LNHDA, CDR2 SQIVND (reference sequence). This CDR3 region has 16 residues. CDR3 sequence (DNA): TGTGCCAGTAGAATATCTTTCAGGGGCGCTGGCTATGGCTACACCTTC. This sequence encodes CASRISFRGAGYGYTF.